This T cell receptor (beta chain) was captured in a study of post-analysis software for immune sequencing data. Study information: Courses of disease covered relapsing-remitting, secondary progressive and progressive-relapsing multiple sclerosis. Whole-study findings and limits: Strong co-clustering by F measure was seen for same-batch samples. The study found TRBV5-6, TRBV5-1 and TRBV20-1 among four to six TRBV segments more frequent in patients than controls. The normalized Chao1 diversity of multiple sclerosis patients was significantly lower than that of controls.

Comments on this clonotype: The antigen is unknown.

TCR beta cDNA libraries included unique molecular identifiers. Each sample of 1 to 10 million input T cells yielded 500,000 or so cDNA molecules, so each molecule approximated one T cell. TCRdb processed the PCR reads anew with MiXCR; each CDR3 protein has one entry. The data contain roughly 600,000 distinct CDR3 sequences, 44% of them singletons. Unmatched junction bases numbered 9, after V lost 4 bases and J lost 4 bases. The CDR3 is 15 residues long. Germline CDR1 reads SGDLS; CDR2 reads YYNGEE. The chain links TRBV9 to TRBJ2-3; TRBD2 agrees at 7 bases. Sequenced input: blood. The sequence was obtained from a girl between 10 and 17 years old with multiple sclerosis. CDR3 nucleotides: TGTGCCAGCAGCCCAGGACTAGGAGGGGCAGATACGCAGTATTTT. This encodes CASSPGLGGADTQYF. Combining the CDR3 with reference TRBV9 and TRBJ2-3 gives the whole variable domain DSGVTQTPKHLITATGQRVTLRCSPRSGDLSVYWYQQSLDQGLQFLIQYYNGEERAKGNILERFSAQQFPDLHSELNLSSLELGDSALYFCASSPGLGGADTQYFGPGTRLTVL.